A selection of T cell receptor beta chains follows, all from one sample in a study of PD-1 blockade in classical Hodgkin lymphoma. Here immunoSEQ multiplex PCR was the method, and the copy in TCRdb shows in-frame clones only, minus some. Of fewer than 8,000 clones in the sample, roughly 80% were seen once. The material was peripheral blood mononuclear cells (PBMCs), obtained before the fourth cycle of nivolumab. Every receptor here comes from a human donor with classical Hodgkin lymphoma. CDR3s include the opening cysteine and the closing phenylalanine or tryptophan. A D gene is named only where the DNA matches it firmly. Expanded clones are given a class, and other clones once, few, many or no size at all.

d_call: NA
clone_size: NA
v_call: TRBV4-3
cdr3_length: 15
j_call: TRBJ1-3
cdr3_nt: TGCGCCAGCAGCCAAGACCAAGAACCTGGAAACACCATATATTTT
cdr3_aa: CASSQDQEPGNTIYF

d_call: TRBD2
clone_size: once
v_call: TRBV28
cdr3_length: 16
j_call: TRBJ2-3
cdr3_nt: TGTGCCAGCAGTTCCACCCGGGACTACAAGACAGATACGCAGTATTTT
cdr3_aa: CASSSTRDYKTDTQYF

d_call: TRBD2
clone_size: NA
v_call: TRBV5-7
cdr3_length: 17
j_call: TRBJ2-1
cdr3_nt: TGTGCCAGCAGCTTGGGAGTCGAAATAGCGGGAGTCGATGAGCAGTTCTTC
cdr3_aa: CASSLGVEIAGVDEQFF

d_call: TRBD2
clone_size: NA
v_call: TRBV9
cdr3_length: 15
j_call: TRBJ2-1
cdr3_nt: TGTGCCAGCAGCGTATCCAGCGGGAGTGGCAATGAGCAGTTCTTC
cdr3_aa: CASSVSSGSGNEQFF

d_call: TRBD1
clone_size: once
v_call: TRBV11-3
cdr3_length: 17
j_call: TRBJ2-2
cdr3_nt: TGTGCCAGCAGCTTGGGACAGGGGGCTGGGAACACCGGGGAGCTGTTTTTT
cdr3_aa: CASSLGQGAGNTGELFF

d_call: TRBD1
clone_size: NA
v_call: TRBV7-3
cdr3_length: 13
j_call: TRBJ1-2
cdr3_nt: TGTGCCAGCAGCTTTTCAGGGGGTAATGGCTACACCTTC
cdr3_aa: CASSFSGGNGYTF

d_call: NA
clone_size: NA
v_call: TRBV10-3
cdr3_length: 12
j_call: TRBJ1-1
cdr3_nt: TGTGCCAACGGACCGATTCCGGGTGAAGCTTTCTTT
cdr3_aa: CANGPIPGEAFF

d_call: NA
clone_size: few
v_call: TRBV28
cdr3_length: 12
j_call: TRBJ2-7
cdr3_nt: TGTGCCAGCAGCTTACCGGGAAACGAGCAGTACTTC
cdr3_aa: CASSLPGNEQYF

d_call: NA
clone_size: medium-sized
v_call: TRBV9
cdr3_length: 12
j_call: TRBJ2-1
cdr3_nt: TGTGCCAGCAGCGTAGGACTCAATGAGCAGTTCTTC
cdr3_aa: CASSVGLNEQFF

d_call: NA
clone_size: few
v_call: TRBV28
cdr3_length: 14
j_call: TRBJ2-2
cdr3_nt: TGTGCCAGCAGCCCCCCACCGGGAACCGGGGAGCTGTTTTTT
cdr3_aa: CASSPPPGTGELFF

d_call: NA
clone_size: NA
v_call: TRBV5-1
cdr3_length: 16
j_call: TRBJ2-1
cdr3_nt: TGCGCCAGCAGCTCGCCTATGGGGGGAGTCTTCAATGAGCAGTTCTTC
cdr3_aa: CASSSPMGGVFNEQFF

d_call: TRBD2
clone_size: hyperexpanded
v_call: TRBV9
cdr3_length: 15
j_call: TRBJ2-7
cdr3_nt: TGTGCCAGCAGCGTAGAACCTAGCGGGGAAAGCAAGCAGTACTTC
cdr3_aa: CASSVEPSGESKQYF

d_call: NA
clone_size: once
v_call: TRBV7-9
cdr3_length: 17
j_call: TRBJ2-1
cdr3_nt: TGTGCCAGCAGCCCATCCGACTTGGGACCTACATACAATGAGCAGTTCTTC
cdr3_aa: CASSPSDLGPTYNEQFF

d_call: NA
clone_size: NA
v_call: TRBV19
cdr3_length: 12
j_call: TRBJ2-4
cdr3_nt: TGTGCCAGCTTATCCCGGGACCGACGAGTGTACTTC
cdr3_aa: CASLSRDRRVYF

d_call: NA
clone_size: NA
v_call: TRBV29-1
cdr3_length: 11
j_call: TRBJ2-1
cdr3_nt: TGCAGCTTCCGAGTGGGTTATGAGCAGTTCTTC
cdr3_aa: CSFRVGYEQFF

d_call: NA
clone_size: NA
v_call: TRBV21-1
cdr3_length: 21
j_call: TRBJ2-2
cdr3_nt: NA
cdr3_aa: CASSPRYDKVGPGANTGELFF

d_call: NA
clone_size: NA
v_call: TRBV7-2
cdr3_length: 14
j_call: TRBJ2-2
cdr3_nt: TGTGCCAGCAGCACGGGACATAACACCGGGGAGCTGTTTTTT
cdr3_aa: CASSTGHNTGELFF

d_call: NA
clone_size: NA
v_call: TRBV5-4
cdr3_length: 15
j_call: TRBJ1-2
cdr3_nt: TGTGCCAGCAGCTTTGGCCCAAGTTCTAACTATGGCTACACCTTC
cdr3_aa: CASSFGPSSNYGYTF

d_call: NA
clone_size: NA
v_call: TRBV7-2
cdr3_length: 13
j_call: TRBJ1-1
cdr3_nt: TGTGCCAGTAGTGGCCTCGCGAACACTGAAGCTTTCTTT
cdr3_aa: CASSGLANTEAFF

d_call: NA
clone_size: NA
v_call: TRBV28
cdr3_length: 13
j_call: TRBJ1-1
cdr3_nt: TGTGCCAGCAGGGAGGGGTGGAACACTGAAGCTTTCTTT
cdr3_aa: CASREGWNTEAFF

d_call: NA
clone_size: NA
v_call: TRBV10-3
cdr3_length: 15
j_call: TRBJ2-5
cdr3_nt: TGTGCCATCAGGGGGGCCTCGGGGGCACAAGAGACCCAGTACTTC
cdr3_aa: CAIRGASGAQETQYF

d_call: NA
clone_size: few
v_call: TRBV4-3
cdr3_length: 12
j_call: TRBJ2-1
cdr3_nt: TGCGCCAGCAGTCGAGCCCTGGGTGAGCAGTTCTTC
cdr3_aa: CASSRALGEQFF

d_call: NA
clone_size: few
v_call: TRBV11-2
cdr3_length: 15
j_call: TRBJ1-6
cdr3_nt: TGTGCCAGCAGCTTAGGTTGGGGGGATAATTCACCCCTCCACTTT
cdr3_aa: CASSLGWGDNSPLHF

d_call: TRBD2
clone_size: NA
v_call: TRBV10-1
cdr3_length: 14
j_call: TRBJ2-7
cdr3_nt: TGCGCCAGCATCACTAGCGGGAGGGCCTACGAGCAGTACTTC
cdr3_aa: CASITSGRAYEQYF

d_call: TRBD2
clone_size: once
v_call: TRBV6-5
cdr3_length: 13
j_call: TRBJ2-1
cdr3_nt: TGTGCCACCCGGACTAGCGGTTACAATGAGCAGTTCTTC
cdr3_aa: CATRTSGYNEQFF

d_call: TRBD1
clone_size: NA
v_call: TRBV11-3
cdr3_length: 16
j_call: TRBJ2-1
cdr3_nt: TGTGCCAGCAGCTTAGATCTGCAGGGGGCGGTCAATGAGCAGTTCTTC
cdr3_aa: CASSLDLQGAVNEQFF

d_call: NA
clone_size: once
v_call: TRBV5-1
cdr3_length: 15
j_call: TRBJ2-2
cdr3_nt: TGCGCCAGCAGTCGGGGAGCGGTCGGGGCCGGGGAGCTGTTTTTT
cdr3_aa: CASSRGAVGAGELFF

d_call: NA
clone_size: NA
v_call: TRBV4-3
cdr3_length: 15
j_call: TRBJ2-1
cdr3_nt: TGCGCCAGCAGCCAAGAAGGTGCTGGCTACAATGAGCAGTTCTTC
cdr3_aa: CASSQEGAGYNEQFF

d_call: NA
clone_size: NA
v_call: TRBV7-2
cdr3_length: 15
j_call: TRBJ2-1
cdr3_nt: TGTGCCAGCAGCCCCCAAAAATGGGGGGACAATGAGCAGTTCTTC
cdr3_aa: CASSPQKWGDNEQFF

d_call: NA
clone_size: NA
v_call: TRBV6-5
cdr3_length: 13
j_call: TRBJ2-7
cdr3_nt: TGTGCCAGCAGTTACGGAGGGAAGGACGAGCAGTACTTC
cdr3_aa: CASSYGGKDEQYF

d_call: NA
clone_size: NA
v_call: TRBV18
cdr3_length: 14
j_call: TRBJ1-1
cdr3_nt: TGTGCCAGCTCACTCTCCGTAACGAACACTGAAGCTTTCTTT
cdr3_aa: CASSLSVTNTEAFF

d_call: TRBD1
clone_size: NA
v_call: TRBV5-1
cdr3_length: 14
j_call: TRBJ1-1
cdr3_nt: TGCGCCAGCAGCGGGGGACAGGGGACCCTGGTGGCTTTCTTT
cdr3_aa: CASSGGQGTLVAFF

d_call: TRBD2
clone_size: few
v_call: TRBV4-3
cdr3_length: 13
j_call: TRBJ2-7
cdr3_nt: TGCGCCAGCAGCCAAGCCTTAGCGGGCGAGCAGTACTTC
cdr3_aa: CASSQALAGEQYF

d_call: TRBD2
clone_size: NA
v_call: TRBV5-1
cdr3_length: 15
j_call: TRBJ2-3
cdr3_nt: TGCGCCAGCAGCTCAACTAGCGGGAGCGGAGATACGCAGTATTTT
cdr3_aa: CASSSTSGSGDTQYF

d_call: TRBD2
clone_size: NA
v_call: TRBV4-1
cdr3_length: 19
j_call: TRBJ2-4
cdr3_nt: TGCGCCAGCAGCCAGGGACTAGCGGGAGGTTTGAAGGCCAAAAACATTCAGTACTTC
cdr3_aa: CASSQGLAGGLKAKNIQYF

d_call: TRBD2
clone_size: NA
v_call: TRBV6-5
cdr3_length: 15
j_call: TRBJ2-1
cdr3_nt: TGTGCCAGCAGCCAAAGCGGGAACTCCTACAATGAGCAGTTCTTC
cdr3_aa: CASSQSGNSYNEQFF

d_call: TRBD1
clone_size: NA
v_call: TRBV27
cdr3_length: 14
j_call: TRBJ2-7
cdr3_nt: TGTGCCAGCAGTTTCTGGGACAGGCCCTACGAGCAGTACTTC
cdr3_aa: CASSFWDRPYEQYF

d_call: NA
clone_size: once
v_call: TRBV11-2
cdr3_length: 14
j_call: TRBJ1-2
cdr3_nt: TGTGCCAGCAGCTTAGAAGGACAGTACTATGGCTACACCTTC
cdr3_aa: CASSLEGQYYGYTF

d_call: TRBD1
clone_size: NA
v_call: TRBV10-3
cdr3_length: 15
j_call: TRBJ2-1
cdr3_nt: TGTGCCATCAGGGCACAGGGGCGTAACTACAATGAGCAGTTCTTC
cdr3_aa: CAIRAQGRNYNEQFF

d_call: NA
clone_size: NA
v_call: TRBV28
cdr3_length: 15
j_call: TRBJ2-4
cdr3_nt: TGTGCCAGCATCGGCCCAGGGGGGGCCAAAAACATTCAGTACTTC
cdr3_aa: CASIGPGGAKNIQYF

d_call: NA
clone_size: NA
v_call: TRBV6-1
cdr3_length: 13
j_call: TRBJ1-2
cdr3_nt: TGTGCCAGCAGTTGGGCGGGAAACTATGGCTACACCTTC
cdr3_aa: CASSWAGNYGYTF

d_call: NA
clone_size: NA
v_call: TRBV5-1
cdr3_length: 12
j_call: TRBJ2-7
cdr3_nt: TGCGCCAGCAGCTTGGCCCGGGGTAGGGAGTACTTC
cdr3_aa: CASSLARGREYF

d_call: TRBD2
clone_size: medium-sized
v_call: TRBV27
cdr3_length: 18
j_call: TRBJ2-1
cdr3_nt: TGTGCCAGCAGCTCCCTTACTAGCGGGAGAACCCTCTACAATGAGCAGTTCTTC
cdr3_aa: CASSSLTSGRTLYNEQFF

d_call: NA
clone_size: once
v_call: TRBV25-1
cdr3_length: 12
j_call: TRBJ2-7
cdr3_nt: TGTGCCAGCACTGGAAACTCCTACGAGCAGTACTTC
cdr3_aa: CASTGNSYEQYF

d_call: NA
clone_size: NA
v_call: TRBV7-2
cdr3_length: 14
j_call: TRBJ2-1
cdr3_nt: TGTGCCAGCAGCTTAACACGCCGTGACAATGAGCAGTTCTTC
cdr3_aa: CASSLTRRDNEQFF

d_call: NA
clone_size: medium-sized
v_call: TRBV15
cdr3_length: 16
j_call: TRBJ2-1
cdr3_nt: TGTGCCACCAGCAGCCTTCTCGGTCTGGATTACAATGAGCAGTTCTTC
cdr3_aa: CATSSLLGLDYNEQFF

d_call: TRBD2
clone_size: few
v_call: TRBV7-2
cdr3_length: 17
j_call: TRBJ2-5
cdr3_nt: TGTGCCAGCAGCCAGGACGTGTGGACTAGCGGCCAAGAGACCCAGTACTTC
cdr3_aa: CASSQDVWTSGQETQYF

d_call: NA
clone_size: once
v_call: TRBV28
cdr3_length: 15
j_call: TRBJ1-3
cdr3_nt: TGTGCCAGCATTACTGGCGGGCGCTCTGGAAACACCATATATTTT
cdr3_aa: CASITGGRSGNTIYF

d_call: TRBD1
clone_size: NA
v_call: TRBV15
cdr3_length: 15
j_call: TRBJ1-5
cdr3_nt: TGTGCCACCAGCGACCAAAACAGGGGGATGAGGCCCCAGCATTTT
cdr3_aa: CATSDQNRGMRPQHF

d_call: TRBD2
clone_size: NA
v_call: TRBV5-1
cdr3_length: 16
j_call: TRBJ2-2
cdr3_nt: TGCGCCAGCAGCGCCGGGACTAGAGGGAACACCGGGGAGCTGTTTTTT
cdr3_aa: CASSAGTRGNTGELFF

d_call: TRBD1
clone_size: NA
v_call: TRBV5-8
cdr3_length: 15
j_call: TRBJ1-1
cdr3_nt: TGTGCCAGCAGCCCTACGGGACAGATGAACACTGAAGCTTTCTTT
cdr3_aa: CASSPTGQMNTEAFF

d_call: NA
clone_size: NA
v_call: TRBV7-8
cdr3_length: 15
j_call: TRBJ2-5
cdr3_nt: TGTGCCAGCAGCTTAGGACAAGGGAAACAAGAGACCCAGTACTTC
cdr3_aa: CASSLGQGKQETQYF

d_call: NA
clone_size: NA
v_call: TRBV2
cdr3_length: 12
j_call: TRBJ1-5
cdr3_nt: TGTGCCAGCAGTGAAGCCAATCAGCCCCAGCATTTT
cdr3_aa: CASSEANQPQHF

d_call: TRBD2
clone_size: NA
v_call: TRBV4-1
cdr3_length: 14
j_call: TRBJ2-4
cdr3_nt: TGCGCCAGCAGCCAACCCGGGACTAGCGGCATTCAGTACTTC
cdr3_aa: CASSQPGTSGIQYF

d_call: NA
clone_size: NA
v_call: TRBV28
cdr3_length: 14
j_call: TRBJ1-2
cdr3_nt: TGTGCCAGCAGTTTGATTGCGGGCGGCTATGGCTACACCTTC
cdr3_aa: CASSLIAGGYGYTF

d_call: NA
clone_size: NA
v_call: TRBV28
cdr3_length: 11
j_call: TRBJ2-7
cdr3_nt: TGTGCCAGCAGTACAAACTACGAGCAGTACTTC
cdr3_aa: CASSTNYEQYF

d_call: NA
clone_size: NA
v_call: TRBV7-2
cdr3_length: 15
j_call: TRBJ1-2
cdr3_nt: TGTGCCAGCAGCCTCTCCCAGGACGGCCCCGGAGGCTACACCTTC
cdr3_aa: CASSLSQDGPGGYTF

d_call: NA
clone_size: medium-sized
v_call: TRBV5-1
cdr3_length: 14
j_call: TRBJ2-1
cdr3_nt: TGCGCCAGCAGCTTGGCGGCCAGTTCCGATGAGCAGTTCTTC
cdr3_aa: CASSLAASSDEQFF